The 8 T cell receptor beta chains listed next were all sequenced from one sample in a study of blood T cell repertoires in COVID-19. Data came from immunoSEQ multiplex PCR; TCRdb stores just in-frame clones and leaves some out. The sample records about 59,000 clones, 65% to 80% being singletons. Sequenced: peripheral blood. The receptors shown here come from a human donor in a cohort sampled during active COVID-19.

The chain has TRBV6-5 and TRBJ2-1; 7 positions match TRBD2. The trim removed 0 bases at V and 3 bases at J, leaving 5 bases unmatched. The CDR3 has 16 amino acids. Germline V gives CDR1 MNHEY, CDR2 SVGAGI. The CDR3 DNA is TGTGCCAGCAGTTACTCGGGGGGGAGGAACTACAATGAGCAGTTCTTC. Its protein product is CASSYSGGRNYNEQFF.

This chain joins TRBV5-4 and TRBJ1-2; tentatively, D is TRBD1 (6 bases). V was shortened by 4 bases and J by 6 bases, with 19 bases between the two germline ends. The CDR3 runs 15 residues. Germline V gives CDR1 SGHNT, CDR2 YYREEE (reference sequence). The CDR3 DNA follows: TGTGCCAGCAGCCCGCCGGGGACCGGGACACATGGCTACACCTTC. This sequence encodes CASSPPGTGTHGYTF.

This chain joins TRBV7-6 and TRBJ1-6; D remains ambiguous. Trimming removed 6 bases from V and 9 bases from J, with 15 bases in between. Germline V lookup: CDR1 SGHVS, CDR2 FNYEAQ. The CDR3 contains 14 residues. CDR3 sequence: CASSRRTGVSPLHF. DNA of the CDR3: TGTGCCAGCAGTCGGAGGACTGGGGTTTCACCCCTCCACTTT.

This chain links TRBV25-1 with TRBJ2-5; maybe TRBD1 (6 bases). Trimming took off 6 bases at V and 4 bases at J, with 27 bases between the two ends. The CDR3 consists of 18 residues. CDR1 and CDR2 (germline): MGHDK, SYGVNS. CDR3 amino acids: CASSPRRAGVRQGETQYF. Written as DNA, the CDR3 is TGTGCCAGCAGCCCACGCCGGGCAGGGGTCCGTCAGGGAGAGACCCAGTACTTC.

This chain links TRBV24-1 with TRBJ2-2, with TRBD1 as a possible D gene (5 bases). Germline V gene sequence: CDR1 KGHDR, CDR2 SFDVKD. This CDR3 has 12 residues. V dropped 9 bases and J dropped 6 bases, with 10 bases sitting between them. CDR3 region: CATGQGPGELFF. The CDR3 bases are TGTGCCACCGGGCAGGGCCCCGGGGAGCTGTTTTTT.

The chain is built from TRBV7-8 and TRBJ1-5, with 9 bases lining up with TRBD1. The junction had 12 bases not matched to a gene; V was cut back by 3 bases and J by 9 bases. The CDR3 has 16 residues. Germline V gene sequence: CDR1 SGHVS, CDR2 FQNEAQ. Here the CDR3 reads CASSFSGQGYYPPQHF. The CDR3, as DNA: TGTGCCAGCAGCTTCTCGGGACAGGGATATTATCCGCCCCAGCATTTT. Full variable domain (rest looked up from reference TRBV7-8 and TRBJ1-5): GAGVSQSPRYKVAKRGQDVALRCDPISGHVSLFWYQQALGQGPEFLTYFQNEAQLDKSGLPSDRFFAERPEGSVSTLKIQRTQQEDSAVYLCASSFSGQGYYPPQHFGDGTRLSIL.

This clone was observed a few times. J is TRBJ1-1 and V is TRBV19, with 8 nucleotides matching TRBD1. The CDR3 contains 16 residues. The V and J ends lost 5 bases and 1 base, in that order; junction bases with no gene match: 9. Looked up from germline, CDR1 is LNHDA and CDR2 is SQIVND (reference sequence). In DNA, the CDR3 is TGTGCCAGTAGTCCCGGACAGGGTCGCACGAACACTGAAGCTTTCTTT. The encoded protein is CASSPGQGRTNTEAFF.

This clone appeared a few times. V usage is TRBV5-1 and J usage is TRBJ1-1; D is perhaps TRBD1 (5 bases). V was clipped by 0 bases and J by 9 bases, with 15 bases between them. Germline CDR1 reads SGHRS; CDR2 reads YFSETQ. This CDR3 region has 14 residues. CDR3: CASSLEGGAIKAFF. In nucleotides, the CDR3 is TGCGCCAGCAGCTTGGAGGGAGGGGCCATCAAAGCTTTCTTT.